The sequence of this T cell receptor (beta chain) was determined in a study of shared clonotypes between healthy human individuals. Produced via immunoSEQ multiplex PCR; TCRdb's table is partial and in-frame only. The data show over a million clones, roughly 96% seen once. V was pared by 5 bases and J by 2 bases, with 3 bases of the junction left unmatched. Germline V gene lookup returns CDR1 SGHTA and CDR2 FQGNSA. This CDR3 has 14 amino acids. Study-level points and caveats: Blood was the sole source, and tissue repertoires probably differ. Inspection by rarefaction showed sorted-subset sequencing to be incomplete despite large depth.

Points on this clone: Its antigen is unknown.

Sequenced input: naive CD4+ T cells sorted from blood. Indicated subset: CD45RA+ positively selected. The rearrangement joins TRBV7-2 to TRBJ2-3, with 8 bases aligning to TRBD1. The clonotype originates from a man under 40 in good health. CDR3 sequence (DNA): TGTGCCAGCAGCCAACAGGGGGTCACAGATACGCAGTATTTT. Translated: CASSQQGVTDTQYF.